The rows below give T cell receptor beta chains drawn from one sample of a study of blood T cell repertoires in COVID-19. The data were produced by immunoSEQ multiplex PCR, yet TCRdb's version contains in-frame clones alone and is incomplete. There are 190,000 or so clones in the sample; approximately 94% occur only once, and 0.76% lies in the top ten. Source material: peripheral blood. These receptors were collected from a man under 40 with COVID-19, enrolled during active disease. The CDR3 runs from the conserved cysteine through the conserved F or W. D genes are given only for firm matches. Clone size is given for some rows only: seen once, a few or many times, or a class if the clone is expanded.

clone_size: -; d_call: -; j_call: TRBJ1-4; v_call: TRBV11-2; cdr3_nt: TGTGCCAGCAGCAATGTACAGGAGAATGAAAAACTGTTTTTT; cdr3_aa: CASSNVQENEKLFF
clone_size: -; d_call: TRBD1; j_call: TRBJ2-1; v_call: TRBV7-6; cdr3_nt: TGTGCCAGCAGCTTTCGGGGTGGGACAGCCTACAATGAGCAGTTCTTC; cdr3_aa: CASSFRGGTAYNEQFF
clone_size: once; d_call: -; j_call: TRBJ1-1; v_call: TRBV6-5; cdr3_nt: TGTGCCAGCAGTTACTCGCCCGTCGGGACTGAAGCTTTCTTT; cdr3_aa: CASSYSPVGTEAFF
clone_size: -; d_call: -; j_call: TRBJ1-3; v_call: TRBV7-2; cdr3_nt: TGTGCCAGCAGCTTAGAGTGGGTGGGCAGGGATTATGGAAACACCATATATTTT; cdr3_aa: CASSLEWVGRDYGNTIYF
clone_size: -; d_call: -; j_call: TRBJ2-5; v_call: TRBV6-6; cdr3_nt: TGTGCCAGCAGTTATGCGTCTTGGTGGGAGACCCAGTACTTC; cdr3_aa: CASSYASWWETQYF
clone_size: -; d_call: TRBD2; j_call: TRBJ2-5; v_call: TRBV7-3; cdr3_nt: TGTGCCAGCAGCTTGGGACTAGAAGAGACCCAGTACTTC; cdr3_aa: CASSLGLEETQYF
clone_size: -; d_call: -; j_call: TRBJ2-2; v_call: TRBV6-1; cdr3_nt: TGTGCCAGCAGTGAATCACAAAGGGGCACCGGGGAGCTGTTTTTT; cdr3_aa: CASSESQRGTGELFF
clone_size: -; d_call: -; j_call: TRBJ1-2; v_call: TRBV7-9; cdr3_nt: TGTGCCAGCAGCTACCCCGGGAGGGCGGAAAGCTACACCTTC; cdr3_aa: CASSYPGRAESYTF
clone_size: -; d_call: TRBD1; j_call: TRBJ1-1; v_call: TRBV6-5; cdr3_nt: TGTGCCAGCATCAACTCAGGGACAGGGAACACTGAAGCTTTCTTT; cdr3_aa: CASINSGTGNTEAFF
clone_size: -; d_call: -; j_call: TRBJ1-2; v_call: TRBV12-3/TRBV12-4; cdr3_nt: TGTGCCAGCAGTTTATCCTCTAACTATGGCTACACCTTC; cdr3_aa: CASSLSSNYGYTF
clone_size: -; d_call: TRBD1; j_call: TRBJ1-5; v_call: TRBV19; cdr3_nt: TGTGCCAGTACTGCAGGGGGAGGCAATCAGCCCCAGCATTTT; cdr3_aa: CASTAGGGNQPQHF
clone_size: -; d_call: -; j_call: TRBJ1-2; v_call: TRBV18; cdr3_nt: TGTGCCAGCTCAAACCAGGGAAACTATGGCTACACCTTC; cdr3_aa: CASSNQGNYGYTF
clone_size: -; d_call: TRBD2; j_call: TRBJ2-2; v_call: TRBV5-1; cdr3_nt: TGCGCCAGCAGCTTGTTGGGGCTAGCGGGGACCGGGGAGCTGTTTTTT; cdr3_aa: CASSLLGLAGTGELFF
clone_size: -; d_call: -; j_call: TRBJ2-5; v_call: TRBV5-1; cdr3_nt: TGCGCCAGCAGCTTGGCCCCGGGTGGAGAGACCCAGTACTTC; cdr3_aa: CASSLAPGGETQYF
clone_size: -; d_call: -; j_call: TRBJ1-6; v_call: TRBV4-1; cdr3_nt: TGCGCCAGCAGCGTCAATCACCGACAGACTGACATCTATAATTCACCCCTCCACTTT; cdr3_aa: CASSVNHRQTDIYNSPLHF
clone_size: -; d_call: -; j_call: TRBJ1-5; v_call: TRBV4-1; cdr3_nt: TGCGCCAGCAGCCAAGGCTGGGGGGAAAGAGGCAATCAGCCCCAGCATTTT; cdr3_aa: CASSQGWGERGNQPQHF
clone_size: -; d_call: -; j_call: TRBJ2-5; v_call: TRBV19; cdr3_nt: TGTGCCAGTAGTTCCCAGGTATCGATACCCACCACAGAGACCCAGTACTTC; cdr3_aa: CASSSQVSIPTTETQYF
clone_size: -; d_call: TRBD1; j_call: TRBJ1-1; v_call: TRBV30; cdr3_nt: TGTGCCTGGAGTACTTTCAGGGGGCTTCGTTTTTCGAACACTGAAGCTTTCTTT; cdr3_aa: CAWSTFRGLRFSNTEAFF
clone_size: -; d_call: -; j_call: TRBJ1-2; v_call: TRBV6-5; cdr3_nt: TGTGCCAGCAGTTACTCGGGACACATGAACTATGGCTACACCTTC; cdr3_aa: CASSYSGHMNYGYTF
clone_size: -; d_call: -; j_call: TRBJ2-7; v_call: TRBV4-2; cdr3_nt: TGTGCCAGCAGCCAAGGGCAGGGCCACTCCTACGAGCAGTACTTC; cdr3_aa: CASSQGQGHSYEQYF
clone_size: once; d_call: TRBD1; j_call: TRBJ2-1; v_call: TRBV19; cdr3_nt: TGTGCCAGTAGTATCCATGACAGGGGGCTTAGGGGTGAGCAGTTCTTC; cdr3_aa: CASSIHDRGLRGEQFF
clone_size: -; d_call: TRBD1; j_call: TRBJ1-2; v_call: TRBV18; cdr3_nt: TGTGCCAGCTCACCATCGGGACAGCCTAACTATGGCTACACCTTC; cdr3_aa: CASSPSGQPNYGYTF
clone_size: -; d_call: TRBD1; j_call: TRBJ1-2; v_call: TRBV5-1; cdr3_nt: TGCGCCAGCAGCTTGTCAGGGACAGTAGTAGGTGGCTACACCTTC; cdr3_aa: CASSLSGTVVGGYTF
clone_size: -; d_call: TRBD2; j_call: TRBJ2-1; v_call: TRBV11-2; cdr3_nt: TGTGCCAGCAGCTTAGGACTAGCGGGGACAAATGAGCAGTTCTTC; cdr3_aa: CASSLGLAGTNEQFF
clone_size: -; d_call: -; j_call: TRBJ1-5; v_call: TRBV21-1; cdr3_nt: TGTGCCAGCAGGCCAGGGGGCGCCGGCAATCAGCCCCAGCATTTT; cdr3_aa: CASRPGGAGNQPQHF
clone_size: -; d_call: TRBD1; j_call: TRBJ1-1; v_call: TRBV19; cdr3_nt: TGTGCCAGTAGTATCGGACAGGGGGCGATCGTCGCTGAAGCTTTCTTT; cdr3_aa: CASSIGQGAIVAEAFF
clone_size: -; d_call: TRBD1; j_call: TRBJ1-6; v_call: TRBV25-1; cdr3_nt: TGTGCCAGCAGTGAAAACAGGGGTCGCTCACCCCTCCACTTT; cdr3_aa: CASSENRGRSPLHF
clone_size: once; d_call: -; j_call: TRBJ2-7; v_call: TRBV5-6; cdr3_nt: TGTGCCAGCAGCTTTCAGGGTGCGGCATCCTACGAGCAGTACTTC; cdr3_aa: CASSFQGAASYEQYF
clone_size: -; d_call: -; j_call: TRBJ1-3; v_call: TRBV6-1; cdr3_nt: TGTGCCAGCAGTGAAAGGTTATCTGGGGGCTTTGGAAACACCATATATTTT; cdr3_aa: CASSERLSGGFGNTIYF
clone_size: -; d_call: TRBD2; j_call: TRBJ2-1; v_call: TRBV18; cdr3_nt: TGTGCCAGCTCAGAAAGGACTAGCGGAAACTACAATGAGCAGTTCTTC; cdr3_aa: CASSERTSGNYNEQFF
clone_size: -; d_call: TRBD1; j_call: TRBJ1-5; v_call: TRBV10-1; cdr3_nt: TGCGCCCAAAGAATAACCGGGACAGGGGGCAATCAGCCCCAGCATTTT; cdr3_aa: CAQRITGTGGNQPQHF
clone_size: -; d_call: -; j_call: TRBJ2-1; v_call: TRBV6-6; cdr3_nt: TGTGCCAGCAGGACCCCCCTGGGGGCTCTGTACAATGAGCAGTTCTTC; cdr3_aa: CASRTPLGALYNEQFF
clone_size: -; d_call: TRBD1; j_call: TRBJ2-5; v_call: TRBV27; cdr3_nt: TGTGCCAGCAGTCGGGATACCGGGACAGGGGCAGAGACCCAGTACTTC; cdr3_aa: CASSRDTGTGAETQYF
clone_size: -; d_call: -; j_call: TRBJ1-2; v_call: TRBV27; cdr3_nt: TGTGCCAGCAGTTCGAACAGAGTTTATGGCTACACCTTC; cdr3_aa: CASSSNRVYGYTF
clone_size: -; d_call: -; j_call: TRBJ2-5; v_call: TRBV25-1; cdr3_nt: TGTGCCAGCTGCCGGACAGCCGAGGAGACCCAGTACTTC; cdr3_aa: CASCRTAEETQYF
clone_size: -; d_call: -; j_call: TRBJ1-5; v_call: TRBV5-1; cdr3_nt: TGCGCCAGCAGCCAAAGACCCCCCACCGCCTTTTCAGGCCCTTTCGAGCCCCAGCATTTT; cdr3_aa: CASSQRPPTAFSGPFEPQHF
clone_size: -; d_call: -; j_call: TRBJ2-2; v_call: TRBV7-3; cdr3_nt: TGTGCCAGCAGCCTAGGGGGTAACACCGGGGAGCTGTTTTTT; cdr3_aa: CASSLGGNTGELFF
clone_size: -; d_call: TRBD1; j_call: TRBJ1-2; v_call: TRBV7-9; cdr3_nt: TGTGCCAGCAGCCCGGACAGGGGCTCTGGCTACACCTTC; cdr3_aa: CASSPDRGSGYTF
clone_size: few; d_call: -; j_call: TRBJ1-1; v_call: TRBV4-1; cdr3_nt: TGCGCCAGCAGCCAAGATCTCGGGAACACTGAAGCTTTCTTT; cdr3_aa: CASSQDLGNTEAFF
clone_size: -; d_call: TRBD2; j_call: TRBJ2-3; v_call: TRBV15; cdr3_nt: TGTGCCACCAGCAGCCCAACCGGGACTAGTACAGATACGCAGTATTTT; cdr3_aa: CATSSPTGTSTDTQYF
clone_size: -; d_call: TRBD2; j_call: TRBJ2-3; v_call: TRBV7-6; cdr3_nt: TGTGCCAGCAGCTTAGCGTGGGCTAGCGGGGGCCACACAGATACGCAGTATTTT; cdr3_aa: CASSLAWASGGHTDTQYF
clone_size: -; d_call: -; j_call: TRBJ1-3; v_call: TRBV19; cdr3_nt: TGTGCCAGTAGTTTATACCCCGAGATATATTTT; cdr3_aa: CASSLYPEIYF
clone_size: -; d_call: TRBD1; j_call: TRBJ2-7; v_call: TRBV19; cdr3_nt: TGTGCCAGTAGTCTGGGACAGGGGTCCACCTACGAGCAGTACTTC; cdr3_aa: CASSLGQGSTYEQYF
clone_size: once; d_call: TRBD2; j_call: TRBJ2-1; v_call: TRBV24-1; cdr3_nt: TGTGCCACCAGTGTTATGACTAGCGGGGGTGTAGGTGAGCAGTTCTTC; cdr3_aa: CATSVMTSGGVGEQFF
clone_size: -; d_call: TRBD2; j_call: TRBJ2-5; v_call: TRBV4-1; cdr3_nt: TGCGCCAGCAGCCCTGGGACTAGCGGGGAGGAGACCCAGTACTTC; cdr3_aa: CASSPGTSGEETQYF
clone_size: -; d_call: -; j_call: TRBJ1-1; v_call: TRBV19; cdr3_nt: TGTGCCAGTAGTATAGATCATGCGTTTCCCACTGAAGCTTTCTTT; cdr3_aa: CASSIDHAFPTEAFF
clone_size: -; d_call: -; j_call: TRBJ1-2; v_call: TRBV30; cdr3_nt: TGTGCCCTCAGGGGTTTTTATGGCTACACCTTC; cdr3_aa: CALRGFYGYTF
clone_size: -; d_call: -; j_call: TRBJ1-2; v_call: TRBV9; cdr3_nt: TGTGCCAGCAGCGTAGCTCCAGACTCTAACTATGGCTACACCTTC; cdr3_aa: CASSVAPDSNYGYTF
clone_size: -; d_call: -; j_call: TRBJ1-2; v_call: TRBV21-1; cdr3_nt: TGTGCCAGCAGCAAAGGCGAGGGGGTTCGATATGGCTACACCTTC; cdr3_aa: CASSKGEGVRYGYTF